This T cell receptor (beta chain) appears in the sequencing data of a study of cytomegalovirus exposure and HLA in healthy donors. Whole-study context: Genotyping of some 390 donors showed that roughly 80% belonged to the Caucasian-associated ancestry cluster.

Notes on this clone: Its target is unknown.

Primers included in the PCR were 60 Vbeta and 13 Jbeta primers. The protocol was immunoSEQ multiplex PCR, while the TCRdb copy is restricted to in-frame clones and leaves out a portion. This sample has around 100,000 clones, with 50% to 70% found just once. V was shortened by 0 bases and J by 6 bases, with 18 bases between the two germline ends. The germline V gene encodes CDR1 MGHRA and CDR2 YSYEKL. This CDR3 contains 17 residues. Study-level results: According to a later analysis, donors in an Asian-associated ancestry cluster reportedly had fewer N-insertions than the roughly 670-donor mean. Some V segments, including TRBV6-2 and TRBV6-3, were excluded as indistinguishable.

The chain employs TRBV4-1 and TRBJ1-5; perhaps TRBD1 as D (6 bases). This sequence originates from a human donor in good health. Sequences were obtained from PBMCs. The CDR3 protein is CASSQEGTGRAGQPQHF. CDR3 nucleotide sequence: TGCGCCAGCAGCCAAGAGGGAACAGGGAGGGCCGGTCAGCCCCAGCATTTT.